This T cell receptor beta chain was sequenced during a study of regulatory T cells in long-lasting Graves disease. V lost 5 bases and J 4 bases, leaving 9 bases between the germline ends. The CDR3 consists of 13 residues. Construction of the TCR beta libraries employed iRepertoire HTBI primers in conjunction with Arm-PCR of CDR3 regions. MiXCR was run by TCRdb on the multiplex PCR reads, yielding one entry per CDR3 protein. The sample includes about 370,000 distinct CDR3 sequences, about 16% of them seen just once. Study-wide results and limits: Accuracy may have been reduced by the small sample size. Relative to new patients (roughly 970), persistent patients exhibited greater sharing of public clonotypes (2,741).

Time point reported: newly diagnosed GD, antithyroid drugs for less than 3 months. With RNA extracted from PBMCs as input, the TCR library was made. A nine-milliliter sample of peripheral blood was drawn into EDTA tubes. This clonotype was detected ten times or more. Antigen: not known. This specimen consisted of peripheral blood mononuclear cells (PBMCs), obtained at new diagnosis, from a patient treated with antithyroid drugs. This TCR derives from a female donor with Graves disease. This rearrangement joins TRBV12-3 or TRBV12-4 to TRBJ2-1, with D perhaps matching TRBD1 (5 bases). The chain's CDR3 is CASSDTGYNEQFF. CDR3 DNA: TGTGCCAGCAGTGACACAGGTTACAATGAGCAGTTCTTC.